Presented here are 12 T cell receptor beta chains from one specimen sequenced in a study of Graves' ophthalmopathy and Graves' hyperthyroidism. The TCR beta CDR3 regions underwent amplification from RNA transcripts. HTBI-primed first-round RT-PCR preceded second-round multiplex PCR. TCRdb used MiXCR to reprocess the multiplex PCR reads, holding one entry per CDR3 protein. The repertoire consists of 240,000 or so distinct CDR3 sequences, with around 42% occurring once and the leading ten covering over 40%. Sequenced sample: peripheral blood. These TCRs come from an adult man with Graves' ophthalmopathy.

This clonotype was counted ten times or more. The gene calls are TRBV29-1 and TRBJ1-2, with D unresolved. This CDR3 contains 12 residues. Trimming removed 8 bases from V and 6 bases from J, with 16 bases in between. Germline CDR1 is SQVTM and CDR2 is ANQGSEA. CDR3 sequence reads: CSSLSGMNGYTF. For the CDR3, the DNA is TGCAGCTCCCTGTCCGGGATGAATGGCTACACCTTC.

This clonotype was picked up one time. The chain links TRBV20-1 to TRBJ2-7; D not resolved. V was pared by 0 bases and J by 6 bases, with 15 bases between. This CDR3 has 14 amino acids. Germline V gene sequence: CDR1 DFQATT, CDR2 SNEGSKA (reference sequence). CDR3 sequence: CSARDFSSSGEQYF. DNA of the CDR3: TGCAGTGCTAGAGATTTTTCCAGTTCAGGCGAGCAGTACTTC.

The J gene is TRBJ2-7, the V gene TRBV9; tentatively, D is TRBD2 (5 bases). The CDR3 consists of 13 residues. The V end was cut by 4 bases, the J end by 6 bases, with 14 bases between. Germline CDR1 SGDLS, CDR2 YYNGEE. CDR3 residues: CASSLVRGSEQYF. CDR3 bases: TGTGCCAGCAGCTTGGTACGGGGAAGCGAGCAGTACTTC.

This clonotype was seen more than once but under ten times. One end of the junction varies from germline; a read error may be responsible. This rearrangement joins TRBV24-1 to TRBJ2-2; weak D call: TRBD1 (6 bases). The V gene's germline CDR1 is KGHDR and CDR2 SFDVKD. The length of the CDR3 is 14 residues. CDR3 DNA: TGTGCCACCAGTGGACGAGGGGACACCGGGGAGCTGCTTTTT. Protein product: CATSGRGDTGELLF.

The V gene is TRBV15, the J gene TRBJ1-2; possibly TRBD1 for D (6 bases). The V and J ends lost 10 bases and 7 bases respectively, with 19 bases between them. The CDR3 runs to 13 residues. Germline loops: CDR1 LNHNV, CDR2 YYDKDF (reference sequence). CDR3 residues: CASTSSGGLGYTF. DNA for the CDR3: TGTGCCAGCACCTCGAGCGGGGGGCTTGGCTACACCTTC.

As concerns this clonotype: This may be a read error, as it is one base from a much larger clone. CDR3 nucleotide sequence: TGCAGTGCTAGAAGGGCTAGCGGGAGGAAAGGAGAGACCCAGTACTTC. Translation: CSARRASGRKGETQYF. V gene TRBV20-1 combines with J gene TRBJ2-5; TRBD2 matches 11 bases. The germline V gene encodes CDR1 DFQATT and CDR2 SNEGSKA (reference sequence). This CDR3 is built from 16 residues. Trimming at V came to 2 bases and at J to 4 bases, leaving 9 bases not matched to a gene.

The genes are TRBV19 and TRBJ1-2; no clear D. Trimming shortened V by 4 bases and J by 6 bases, and 9 bases separated the two germline ends. The CDR3 is 12 amino acids. Per the germline V gene, CDR1 is LNHDA and CDR2 is SQIVND (reference sequence). The CDR3 coding sequence is TGTGCCAGTAGTAACCCCGGGGATGGCTACACCTTC. It codes for CASSNPGDGYTF.

The sample holds a few counts of this clonotype. The V call is TRBV7-2, the J call TRBJ2-2; D uncertain. The CDR3 has 13 amino acids. V shed 0 bases and J shed 11 bases, with 10 bases lying between them. The germline gives CDR1 SGHTA, CDR2 FQGNSA. The CDR3 DNA reads as TGTGCCAGCAGCTTAGCCGGCCCATTAGAGCTGTTTTTT. This encodes CASSLAGPLELFF.

The rearrangement uses TRBV29-1 and TRBJ2-5; 7 nucleotides match TRBD1. V lost 7 bases to trimming and J lost 6 bases; unmatched junction nucleotides: 8. Germline V CDR1 and CDR2: SQVTM, ANQGSEA. This CDR3 is 12 amino acids long. The CDR3 spells CSDRQGLKTQYF. The CDR3 DNA sequence: TGCAGCGACCGACAGGGTTTAAAGACCCAGTACTTC.

CDR3 coding DNA: TGTGCCAGCAGCCAAGAGCCCTCGGGGACTAATTCACCCCTCCACTTT. Its translation is CASSQEPSGTNSPLHF. The rearrangement links TRBV4-2 to TRBJ1-6; D is perhaps TRBD1 (5 bases). There are 16 residues in the CDR3. Trimming cost V 0 bases and J 6 bases, with 12 bases left between them. Germline V gives CDR1 LGHNA, CDR2 YNFKEQ.

A few counts support this clonotype. The chain carries TRBV20-1 and TRBJ1-2; 9 bases align to TRBD1. V was clipped by 6 bases and J by 6 bases; unmatched bases: 8. The CDR3 totals 13 residues. The V gene's germline CDR1 is DFQATT and CDR2 SNEGSKA (reference sequence). CDR3 sequence (DNA): TGCAGTGCCCGTCGGACAGGGGATGATGGCTACACCTTC. This codes for CSARRTGDDGYTF.

This rearrangement joins TRBV7-9 to TRBJ1-1, with D possibly being TRBD1 (5 bases). Trimming took off 5 bases at V and 3 bases at J, with 16 bases between the two ends. The CDR3 has 15 residues. The germline V gene encodes CDR1 SEHNR and CDR2 FQNEAQ (reference sequence). The CDR3 DNA sequence: TGTGCCAGCAGCCTTCCCGGATGGGACGACACTGAAGCTTTCTTT. Its protein is CASSLPGWDDTEAFF.